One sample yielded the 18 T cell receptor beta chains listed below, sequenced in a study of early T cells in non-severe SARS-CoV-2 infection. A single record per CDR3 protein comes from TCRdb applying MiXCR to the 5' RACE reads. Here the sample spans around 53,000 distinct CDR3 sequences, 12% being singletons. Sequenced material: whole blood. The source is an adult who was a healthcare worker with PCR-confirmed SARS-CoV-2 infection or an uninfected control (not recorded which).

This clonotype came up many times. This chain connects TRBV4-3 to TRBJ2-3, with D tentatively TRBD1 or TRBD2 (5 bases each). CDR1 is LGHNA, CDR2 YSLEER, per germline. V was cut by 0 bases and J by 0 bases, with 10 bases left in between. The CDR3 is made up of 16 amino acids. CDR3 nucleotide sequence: TGCGCCAGCAGCCAAGATGGTGGGGACAGCACAGATACGCAGTATTTT. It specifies CASSQDGGDSTDTQYF.

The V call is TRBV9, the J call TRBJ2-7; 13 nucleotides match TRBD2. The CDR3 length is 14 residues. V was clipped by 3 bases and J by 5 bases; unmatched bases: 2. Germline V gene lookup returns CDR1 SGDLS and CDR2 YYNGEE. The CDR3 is CASSAGLAGHEQYF. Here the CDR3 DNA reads TGTGCCAGCAGCGCGGGACTAGCGGGACACGAGCAGTACTTC.

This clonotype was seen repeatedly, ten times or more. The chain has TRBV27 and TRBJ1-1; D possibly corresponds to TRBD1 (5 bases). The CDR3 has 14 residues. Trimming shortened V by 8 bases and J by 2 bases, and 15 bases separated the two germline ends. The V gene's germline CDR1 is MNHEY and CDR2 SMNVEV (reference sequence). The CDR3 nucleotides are TGTGCCAGCGGACTTAATGGGGCCAACACTGAAGCTTTCTTT. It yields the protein CASGLNGANTEAFF.

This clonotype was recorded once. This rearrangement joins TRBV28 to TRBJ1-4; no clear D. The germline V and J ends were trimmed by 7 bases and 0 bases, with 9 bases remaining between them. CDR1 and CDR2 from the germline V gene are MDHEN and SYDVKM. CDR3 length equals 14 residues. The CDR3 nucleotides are TGTGCCAGCACGACGGGTGCAACTAATGAAAAACTGTTTTTT. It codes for CASTTGATNEKLFF.

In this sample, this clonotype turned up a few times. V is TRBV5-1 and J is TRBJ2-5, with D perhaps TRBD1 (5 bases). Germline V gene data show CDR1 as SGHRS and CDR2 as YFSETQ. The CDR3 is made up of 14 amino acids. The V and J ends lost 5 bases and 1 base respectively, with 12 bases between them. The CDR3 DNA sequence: TGCGCCAGCAGTTATACTGACAGCCAAGAGACCCAGTACTTC. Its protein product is CASSYTDSQETQYF.

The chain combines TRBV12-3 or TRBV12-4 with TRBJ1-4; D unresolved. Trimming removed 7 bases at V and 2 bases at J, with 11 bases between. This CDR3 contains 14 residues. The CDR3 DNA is TGTGCCAGCACCCCCGATGGTACTAATGAAAAACTGTTTTTT. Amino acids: CASTPDGTNEKLFF.

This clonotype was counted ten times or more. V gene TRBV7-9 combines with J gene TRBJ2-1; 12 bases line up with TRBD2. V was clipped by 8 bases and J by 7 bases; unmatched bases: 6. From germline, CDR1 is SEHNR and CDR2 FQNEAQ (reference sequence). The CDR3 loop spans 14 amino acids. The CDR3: CASSRLAGVNEQFF. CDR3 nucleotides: TGTGCCAGCTCCCGACTAGCGGGAGTTAATGAGCAGTTCTTC.

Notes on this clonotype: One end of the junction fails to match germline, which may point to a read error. The CDR3 nucleotides are TGTGTCAGCAGCAGAGGGGGGCCCACAGATACGCAGTATTTT. It yields the protein CVSSRGGPTDTQYF. The chain has TRBV7-3 and TRBJ2-3; D assignment may be TRBD1 or TRBD2 (6 bases each). This CDR3 is built from 14 residues. Germline CDR1 SGHTA, CDR2 FQGTGA. Using reference TRBV7-3 and TRBJ2-3 for the parts outside the CDR3, the full variable domain is GAGVSQTPSNKVTEKGKYVELRCDPISGHTALYWYRQSLGQGPEFLIYFQGTGAADDSGLPNDRFFAVRPEGSVSTLKIQRTERGDSAVYLCVSSRGGPTDTQYFGPGTRLTVL.

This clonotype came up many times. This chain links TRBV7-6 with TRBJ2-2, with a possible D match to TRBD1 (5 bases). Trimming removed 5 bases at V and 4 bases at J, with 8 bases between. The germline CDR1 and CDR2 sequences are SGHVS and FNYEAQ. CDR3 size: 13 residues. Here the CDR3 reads CASSLDTTGELFF. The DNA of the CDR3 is TGTGCCAGCAGCCTGGACACCACCGGGGAGCTGTTTTTT.

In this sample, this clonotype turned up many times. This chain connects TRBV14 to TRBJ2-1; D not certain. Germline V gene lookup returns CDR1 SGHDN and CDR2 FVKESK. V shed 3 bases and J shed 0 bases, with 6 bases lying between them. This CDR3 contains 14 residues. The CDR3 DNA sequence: TGTGCCAGCAGCCATCACATCTCCTACAATGAGCAGTTCTTC. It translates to CASSHHISYNEQFF.

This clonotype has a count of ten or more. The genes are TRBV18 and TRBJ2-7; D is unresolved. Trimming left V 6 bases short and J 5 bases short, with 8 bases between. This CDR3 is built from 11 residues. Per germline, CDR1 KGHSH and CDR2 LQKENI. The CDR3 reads CASSRAHEQYF. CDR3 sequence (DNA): TGTGCCAGCTCTCGGGCCCACGAGCAGTACTTC.

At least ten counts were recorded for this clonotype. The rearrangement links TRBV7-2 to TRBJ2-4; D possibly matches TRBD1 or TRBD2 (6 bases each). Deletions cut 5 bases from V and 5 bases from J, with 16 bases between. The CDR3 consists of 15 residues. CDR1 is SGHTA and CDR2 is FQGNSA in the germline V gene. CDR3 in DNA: TGTGCCAGCAGCCAGGGGAGCGGGCGGCAAAACATTCAGTACTTC. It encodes CASSQGSGRQNIQYF.

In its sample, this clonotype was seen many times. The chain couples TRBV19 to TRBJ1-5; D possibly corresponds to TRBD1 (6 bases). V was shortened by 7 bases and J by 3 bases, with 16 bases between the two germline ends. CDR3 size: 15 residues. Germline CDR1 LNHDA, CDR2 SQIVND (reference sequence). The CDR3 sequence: CASKGLDRTNQPQHF. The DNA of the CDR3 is TGTGCCAGTAAGGGTTTGGACAGAACCAATCAGCCCCAGCATTTT.

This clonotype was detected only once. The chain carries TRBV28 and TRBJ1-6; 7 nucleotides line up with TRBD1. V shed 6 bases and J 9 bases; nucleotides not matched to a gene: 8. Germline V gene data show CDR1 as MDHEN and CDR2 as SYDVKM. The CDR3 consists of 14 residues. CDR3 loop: CASSWRQGSSPLHF. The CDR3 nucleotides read TGTGCCAGCAGCTGGAGACAGGGCAGTTCACCCCTCCACTTT.

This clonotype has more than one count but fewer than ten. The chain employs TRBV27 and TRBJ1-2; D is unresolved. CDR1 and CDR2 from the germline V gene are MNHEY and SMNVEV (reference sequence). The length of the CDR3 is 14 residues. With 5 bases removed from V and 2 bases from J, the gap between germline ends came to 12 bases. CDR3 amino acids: CASSPTPENYGYTF. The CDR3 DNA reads TGTGCCAGCAGTCCCACCCCCGAGAACTATGGCTACACCTTC.

CDR3 loop: CSFQDRAVDTQYF. In nucleotides, the CDR3 is TGCAGTTTCCAAGACAGGGCGGTAGATACGCAGTATTTT. The V gene is TRBV29-1, the J gene TRBJ2-3; 7 bases are a match to TRBD1. This CDR3 contains 13 residues. Germline V gene sequence: CDR1 SQVTM, CDR2 ANQGSEA.

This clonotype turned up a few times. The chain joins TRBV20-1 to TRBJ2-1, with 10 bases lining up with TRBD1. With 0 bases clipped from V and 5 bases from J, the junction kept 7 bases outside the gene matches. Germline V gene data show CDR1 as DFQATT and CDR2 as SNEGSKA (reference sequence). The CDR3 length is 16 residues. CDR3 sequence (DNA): TGCAGTGCTAGAGACATGCGGGACAGGGGAAACAATGAGCAGTTCTTC. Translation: CSARDMRDRGNNEQFF.

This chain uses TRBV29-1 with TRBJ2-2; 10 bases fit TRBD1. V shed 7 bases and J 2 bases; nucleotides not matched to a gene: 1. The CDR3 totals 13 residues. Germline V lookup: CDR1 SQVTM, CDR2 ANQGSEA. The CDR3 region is CSGDRGNTGELFF. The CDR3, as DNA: TGCAGCGGGGACAGGGGAAACACCGGGGAGCTGTTTTTT.